What follows is one TCR beta chain and its context. These data originate in a study of blood T cell repertoires in COVID-19. Under the authors' procedure: Amplification of reference gene primers provided the estimated nucleated cell counts. The method was immunoSEQ multiplex PCR; TCRdb's version includes in-frame clones alone and lacks a portion of them. Clone size and the V and J calls come from that table; the DNA yielded D and trimming. The data show about 190,000 clones, roughly 84% seen once. This TCR derives from a middle-aged woman who had recovered from COVID-19. The sequencing input was peripheral blood.

CDR3 loop: CASSQAQGAVTEAFF. In nucleotides, the CDR3 is TGTGCCAGCAGCCAAGCCCAGGGGGCGGTTACTGAAGCTTTCTTT. The rearrangement joins TRBV3-1 (or the pseudogene TRBV3-2) to TRBJ1-1; 8 nucleotides agree with TRBD1. This CDR3 has 15 residues. With 1 base clipped from V and 5 bases from J, the junction kept 6 bases outside the gene matches. From germline, CDR1 is LGHDT and CDR2 YNNKEL (reference sequence).